These 22 T cell receptor beta chains originate from one sample sequenced in a study of cytomegalovirus exposure and HLA in healthy donors. PCR amplification relied on 60 Vbeta primers (plus 13 Jbeta primers). The table came from immunoSEQ multiplex PCR; TCRdb's copy has only in-frame clones and leaves some out. This table has 150,000 to 200,000 clones, around 84% appearing once. Sequencing used PBMCs. The receptors shown here come from a woman aged 40 to 50 in good health and CMV-seronegative.

V and J are TRBV5-5 and TRBJ2-3; 11 bases fit TRBD2. V shed 2 bases, J shed 8 bases, and the junction held 13 bases outside the gene matches. CDR1 is SGHKS, CDR2 YYEKEE, per germline (reference sequence). The CDR3 has 17 residues. CDR3 nucleotide sequence: TGTGCCAGCAGCTTTTCCAACCGACTAGCGGGGTTAGGTACGCAGTATTTT. Translation: CASSFSNRLAGLGTQYF.

The chain has TRBV4-1 and TRBJ1-2; D is unresolved. CDR3 size: 15 residues. The germline gives CDR1 MGHRA, CDR2 YSYEKL. The V end was cut by 0 bases, the J end by 3 bases, with 11 bases between. The CDR3 nucleotides read TGCGCCAGCAGCCAAGATAACAGTCAGTACTATGGCTACACCTTC. Translated: CASSQDNSQYYGYTF.

This sequence joins TRBV5-4 and TRBJ2-7, with TRBD2 matching 14 bases. The junction had 3 bases not matched to a gene; V was cut back by 4 bases and J by 3 bases. Germline values: CDR1 SGHNT, CDR2 YYREEE (reference sequence). This CDR3 is 15 amino acids long. For the CDR3, the DNA is TGTGCCAGCAGCCGGACTAGCGGGGGGTACTACGAGCAGTACTTC. Translated, it gives CASSRTSGGYYEQYF.

The rearrangement joins TRBV6-5 to TRBJ1-2; D unclear. The CDR3 has 14 residues. Trimming cost V 0 bases and J 8 bases, with 13 bases left between them. CDR1 and CDR2 (germline): MNHEY, SVGAGI. CDR3: CASSYSRGAKGYTF. CDR3 nucleotide sequence: TGTGCCAGCAGTTACTCTCGGGGAGCCAAAGGCTACACCTTC.

This chain joins TRBV15 and TRBJ1-5, with D possibly TRBD1 on 5 matching bases. Trimming stripped 6 bases from V and 4 bases from J, with 10 bases between. CDR1 is LNHNV, CDR2 YYDKDF, per germline (reference sequence). The CDR3 has 13 residues. This CDR3 is CATSFRQNQPQHF. CDR3 in DNA: TGTGCCACCAGTTTCCGACAGAATCAGCCCCAGCATTTT.

This chain links TRBV7-9 with TRBJ1-1, with TRBD1 matching over 7 bases. This CDR3 spans 16 amino acids. After removal of 3 bases from V and 0 bases from J, the junction contained 7 bases not matched to a gene. Germline loops: CDR1 SEHNR, CDR2 FQNEAQ (reference sequence). The CDR3 DNA reads as TGTGCCAGCAGCTTTCGAGGGGGCTTTCTGAACACTGAAGCTTTCTTT. Amino acid sequence: CASSFRGGFLNTEAFF.

The CDR3 sequence is CASSLAGGSNQPQHF. Here the CDR3 DNA reads TGCGCCAGCAGTTTAGCCGGGGGTAGCAATCAGCCCCAGCATTTT. The V call is TRBV10-2, the J call TRBJ1-5, with a weak D call TRBD1 (5 bases). V was shortened by 5 bases and J by 0 bases, with 11 bases between the two germline ends. Germline V CDR1 and CDR2: WSHSY, SAAADI. This CDR3 spans 15 amino acids.

The chain couples TRBV5-1 to TRBJ2-3; TRBD2 agrees at 16 bases. CDR1 is SGHRS and CDR2 is YFSETQ in the germline V gene. The V and J ends lost 4 bases and 0 bases, in that order; junction bases with no gene match: 11. The CDR3 spans 20 residues. The chain's CDR3 is CASSPGLAGGTPTSTDTQYF. CDR3 DNA sequence: TGCGCCAGCAGCCCGGGACTAGCGGGGGGGACTCCTACTAGCACAGATACGCAGTATTTT.

The chain couples TRBV19 to TRBJ2-1, with 12 bases lining up with TRBD2. V was clipped by 5 bases and J by 7 bases; unmatched bases: 9. Germline V gives CDR1 LNHDA, CDR2 SQIVND (reference sequence). CDR3 length: 16 amino acids. CDR3 coding DNA: TGTGCCAGTAGTCCCCGGACTAGCGGGGTGGGAAATGAGCAGTTCTTC. It translates to CASSPRTSGVGNEQFF.

The chain joins TRBV7-2 to TRBJ2-3; 8 positions agree with TRBD2. J gave up 3 bases and V 0 bases, and 2 bases lay outside the gene matches. The germline gives CDR1 SGHTA, CDR2 FQGNSA. CDR3 length: 15 residues. The CDR3 coding sequence is TGTGCCAGCAGCTTAGCTGGGACTAGAACAGATACGCAGTATTTT. It is translated as CASSLAGTRTDTQYF. Together with reference TRBV7-2 and TRBJ2-3, the CDR3 gives the full variable domain: GAGVSQSPSNKVTEKGKDVELRCDPISGHTALYWYRQSLGQGLEFLIYFQGNSAPDKSGLPSDRFSAERTGGSVSTLTIQRTQQEDSAVYLCASSLAGTRTDTQYFGPGTRLTVL.

Note on this clone: One junction end does not reproduce the germline sequence, and a read error may be involved. This sequence joins TRBV4-1 and TRBJ1-6, with TRBD1 matching over 9 bases. Looked up from germline, CDR1 is MGHRA and CDR2 is YSYEKL. This CDR3 is 17 amino acids long. For the CDR3, the DNA is TGCGCCAGCAGCCTAAGAGGGCCCGGGACAGGGAGTTCACCCCCCCACTTT. Encoded protein: CASSLRGPGTGSSPPHF.

The rearrangement joins TRBV2 to TRBJ2-3; 15 positions match TRBD2. CDR1 SNHLY and CDR2 FYNNEI come from the germline V gene. The CDR3 length is 18 residues. V lost 7 bases and J lost 4; bases outside the gene matches: 12. The CDR3 protein is CASTLGTSGGPVADTQYF. CDR3 DNA: TGTGCCAGCACACTGGGGACTAGCGGGGGGCCGGTGGCAGATACGCAGTATTTT.

The table lists this clone with a count of one. CDR3 protein: CASRSDRASNQPQHF. The CDR3 DNA is TGTGCCAGCAGATCTGACAGGGCCTCCAATCAGCCCCAGCATTTT. The rearrangement uses TRBV7-3 and TRBJ1-5; 7 nucleotides agree with TRBD1. The CDR3 totals 15 residues. Germline CDR1 reads SGHTA; CDR2 reads FQGTGA. V shed 6 bases, J shed 3 bases, and the junction held 8 bases outside the gene matches. The variable domain in full, completed from reference TRBV7-3 and TRBJ1-5, reads GAGVSQTPSNKVTEKGKYVELRCDPISGHTALYWYRQSLGQGPEFLIYFQGTGAADDSGLPNDRFFAVRPEGSVSTLKIQRTERGDSAVYLCASRSDRASNQPQHFGDGTRLSIL.

The V gene is TRBV5-1, the J gene TRBJ1-1, with TRBD1 matching over 12 bases. The CDR3 loop spans 15 amino acids. V was pared by 0 bases and J by 6 bases, with 3 bases of the junction left unmatched. CDR1 is SGHRS and CDR2 is YFSETQ in the germline V gene. This CDR3 reads CASSLVGQGASEAFF. The CDR3 coding sequence is TGCGCCAGCAGCTTGGTGGGACAGGGGGCTTCTGAAGCTTTCTTT. The entire variable domain, with the rest obtained from reference TRBV5-1 and TRBJ1-1, is as follows: KAGVTQTPRYLIKTRGQQVTLSCSPISGHRSVSWYQQTPGQGLQFLFEYFSETQRNKGNFPGRFSGRQFSNSRSEMNVSTLELGDSALYLCASSLVGQGASEAFFGQGTRLTVV.

In its sample, this clone was seen a few times. V usage is TRBV7-9 and J usage is TRBJ1-1; D ambiguous. The V and J ends lost 2 bases and 4 bases respectively, with 5 bases between them. Germline CDR1 and CDR2: SEHNR and FQNEAQ (reference sequence). The CDR3 is 12 residues long. DNA for the CDR3: TGTGCCAGCAGCTTACTTATCACTGAAGCTTTCTTT. Translation gives CASSLLITEAFF.

J is TRBJ1-2 and V is TRBV2, with TRBD1 identical over 9 bases. The junction had 8 bases not matched to a gene; V was cut back by 6 bases and J by 3 bases. The CDR3 totals 15 residues. Germline values: CDR1 SNHLY, CDR2 FYNNEI. Here the CDR3 reads CASSEGRDRDYGYTF. The CDR3 DNA sequence: TGTGCCAGCAGCGAGGGGAGGGACAGGGACTATGGCTACACCTTC.

The chain has TRBV6-5 and TRBJ2-7; D gene unclear. V was cut by 6 bases and J by 1 base, with 4 bases left in between. Germline assignment: CDR1 MNHEY and CDR2 SVGAGI. This CDR3 comprises 11 residues. CDR3: CASRTSYEQYF. CDR3 nucleotide sequence: TGTGCCAGCAGGACTTCCTACGAGCAGTACTTC.

The rearrangement uses TRBV9 and TRBJ2-1, with D possibly being TRBD2 (5 bases). Germline V gene lookup returns CDR1 SGDLS and CDR2 YYNGEE. With 3 bases removed from V and 0 bases from J, the gap between germline ends came to 10 bases. The CDR3 length is 15 residues. As DNA, the CDR3 is TGTGCCAGCAGCGGACGGACTGGCTCCTACAATGAGCAGTTCTTC. Protein product: CASSGRTGSYNEQFF.

This clone was found a few times. The rearrangement links TRBV4-1 to TRBJ2-1; 7 bases are shared with TRBD1. V trimming: 0 bases; J trimming: 9 bases; junction bases outside the gene matches: 8. The CDR3 has 15 amino acids. CDR1 and CDR2 from the germline V gene are MGHRA and YSYEKL. The CDR3 sequence is CASSQDLRGGSEQFF. In DNA, the CDR3 is TGCGCCAGCAGCCAAGATCTTCGAGGGGGCAGTGAGCAGTTCTTC.

The rearrangement links TRBV28 to TRBJ1-2; D might be TRBD1 (5 bases). The CDR3 covers 11 residues. The germline V gene encodes CDR1 MDHEN and CDR2 SYDVKM. With 8 bases removed from V and 8 bases from J, the gap between germline ends came to 12 bases. The CDR3 DNA reads as TGTGCCAGCTCGATCGGGGGGGGCTACACCTTC. It codes for CASSIGGGYTF.

This clone has a handful of counts. The chain is built from TRBV28 and TRBJ1-1; no clear D. Germline V gene lookup returns CDR1 MDHEN and CDR2 SYDVKM. The CDR3 has 12 amino acids. With 8 bases removed from V and 5 bases from J, the gap between germline ends came to 12 bases. This CDR3 reads CASPLSETEAFF. The CDR3 nucleotides read TGTGCCAGCCCTCTCTCTGAGACTGAAGCTTTCTTT.

This clone showed up just once. The gene calls are TRBV28 and TRBJ2-6, with D perhaps matching TRBD2 (7 bases). Between the trimmed V and J ends, which lost 5 bases and 1 base, there was a span of 27 bases. Germline lookup yields CDR1 MDHEN and CDR2 SYDVKM. This CDR3 region has 21 residues. The CDR3 sequence: CASSTRGGRQGIFSGANVLTF. CDR3 in DNA: TGTGCCAGCAGTACTAGGGGGGGTCGGCAGGGCATCTTTTCTGGGGCCAACGTCCTGACTTTC.